This TCR beta chain was captured in a study of HIV-infected patients and healthy controls. In the study overall: CD8 counts did not change consistently during early therapy; the CD4:CD8 ratio climbed slightly.

General study findings and limits: In healthy controls, MAIT alpha CDR3s were common; in HIV+ repertoires, severely depleted.

The CDR3 has 15 amino acids. The junction had 5 bases not matched to a gene; V was cut back by 2 bases and J by 0 bases. Germline loops: CDR1 DFQATT, CDR2 SNEGSKA (reference sequence). Roughly three months, about 14 weeks, into antiretroviral therapy, follow-up blood was collected. All unsorted peripheral T cells were captured because whole blood was used without fractionation. This clonotype is labeled as medium-sized. Its antigen is not known. Alpha and beta constant-region primers primed reverse transcription of about 500 ng RNA. Separate chain-specific third strand synthesis with multiplexing indices produced the alpha and beta libraries. A 12-nucleotide barcode per molecule came from two concatenated random hexamers added pre-amplification. One entry per CDR3 protein, called by TCRdb with MiXCR from the 5' RACE reads. The table has over 6,500 distinct CDR3 sequences, over 9.5% seen once.

The V gene is TRBV20-1, the J gene TRBJ2-7, with TRBD2 identical over 9 bases. The receptor was isolated from an adult with HIV infection. The sequences come from blood, collected during antiretroviral therapy. The CDR3 here is CSARSGGTSSYEQYF. For the CDR3, the DNA is TGCAGTGCTAGAAGCGGGGGGACGAGCTCCTACGAGCAGTACTTC.